This T cell receptor (beta chain) stems from a study of T cell responses to AZD1222 COVID-19 vaccine. On this clone: No antigen is known for it.

Whole-study findings and limits: Just a handful of AZD1222 recipients were seropositive at baseline. There were mostly white British donors and more females than males, and clonal diversity was possibly underestimated. Only after the peak T cell response were repertoires sampled.

CDR3 length: 14 amino acids. Trimming took off 1 base at V and 8 bases at J, with 14 bases between the two ends. Germline CDR1 reads SEHNR; CDR2 reads FQNEAQ (reference sequence). Some clones are missing from TCRdb's copy, which holds only in-frame ones; the method was immunoSEQ multiplex PCR. The data show about 110,000 clones, nearly 90% seen once. The specimen was peripheral blood, collected 28 days after the second AZD1222 dose. V gene TRBV7-9 combines with J gene TRBJ1-2; D is undetermined. The receptor was derived from an adult who received the AZD1222 COVID-19 vaccine. The CDR3 loop is CASSLVSVPWGYTF. The DNA of the CDR3 is TGTGCCAGCAGCTTAGTTTCTGTCCCCTGGGGCTACACCTTC.